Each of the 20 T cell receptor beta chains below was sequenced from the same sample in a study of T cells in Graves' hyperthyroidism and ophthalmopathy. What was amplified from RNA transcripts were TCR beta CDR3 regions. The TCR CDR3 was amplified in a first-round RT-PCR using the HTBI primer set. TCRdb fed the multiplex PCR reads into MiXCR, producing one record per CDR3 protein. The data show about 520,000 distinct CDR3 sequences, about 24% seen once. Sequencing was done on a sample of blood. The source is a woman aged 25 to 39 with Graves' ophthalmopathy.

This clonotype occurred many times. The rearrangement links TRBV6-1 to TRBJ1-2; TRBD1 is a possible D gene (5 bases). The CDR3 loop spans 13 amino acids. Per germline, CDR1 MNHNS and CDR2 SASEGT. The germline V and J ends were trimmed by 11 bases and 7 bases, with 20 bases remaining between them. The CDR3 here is CAARGQGWGGYTF. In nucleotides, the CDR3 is TGTGCCGCCCGGGGCCAGGGCTGGGGTGGCTACACCTTC.

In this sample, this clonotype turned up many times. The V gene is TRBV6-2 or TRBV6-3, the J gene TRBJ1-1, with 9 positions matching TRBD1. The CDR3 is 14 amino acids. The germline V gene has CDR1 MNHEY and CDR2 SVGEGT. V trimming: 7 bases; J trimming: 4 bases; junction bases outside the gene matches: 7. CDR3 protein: CASTRTGEGTEAFF. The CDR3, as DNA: TGTGCCAGCACCCGGACAGGGGAGGGCACTGAAGCTTTCTTT.

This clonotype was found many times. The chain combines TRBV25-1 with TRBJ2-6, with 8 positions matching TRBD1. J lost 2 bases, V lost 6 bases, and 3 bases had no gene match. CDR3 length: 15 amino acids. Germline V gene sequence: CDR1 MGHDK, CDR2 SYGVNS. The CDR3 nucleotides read TGTGCCAGCAGGGAGGGACAGGCTGGGGCCAACGTCCTGACTTTC. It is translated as CASREGQAGANVLTF.

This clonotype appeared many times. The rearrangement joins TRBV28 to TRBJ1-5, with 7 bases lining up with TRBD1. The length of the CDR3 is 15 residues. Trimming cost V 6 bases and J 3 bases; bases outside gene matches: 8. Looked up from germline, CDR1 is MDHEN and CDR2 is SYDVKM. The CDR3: CASRLGTDNNQPQHF. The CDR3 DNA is TGTGCCAGCAGATTAGGGACAGACAACAATCAGCCCCAGCATTTT.

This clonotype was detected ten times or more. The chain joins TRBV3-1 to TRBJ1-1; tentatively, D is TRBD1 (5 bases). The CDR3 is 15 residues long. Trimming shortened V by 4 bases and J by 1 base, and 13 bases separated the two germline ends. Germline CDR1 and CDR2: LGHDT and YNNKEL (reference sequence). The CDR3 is CASSRRDQGNTEAFF. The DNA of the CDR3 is TGTGCCAGCAGCCGCCGAGACCAGGGGAACACTGAAGCTTTCTTT. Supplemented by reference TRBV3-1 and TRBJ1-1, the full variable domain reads DTAVSQTPKYLVTQMGNDKSIKCEQNLGHDTMYWYKQDSKKFLKIMFSYNNKELIINETVPNRFSPKSPDKAHLNLHINSLELGDSAVYFCASSRRDQGNTEAFFGQGTRLTVV.

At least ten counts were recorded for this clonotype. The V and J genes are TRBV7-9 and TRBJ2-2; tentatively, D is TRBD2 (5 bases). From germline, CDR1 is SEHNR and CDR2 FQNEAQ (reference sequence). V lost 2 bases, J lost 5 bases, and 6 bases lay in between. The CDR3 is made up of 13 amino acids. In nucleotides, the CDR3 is TGTGCCAGCAGCTTAAGCGGAACCGGGGAGCTGTTTTTT. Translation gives CASSLSGTGELFF. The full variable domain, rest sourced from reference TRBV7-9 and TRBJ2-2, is DTGVSQNPRHKITKRGQNVTFRCDPISEHNRLYWYRQTLGQGPEFLTYFQNEAQLEKSRLLSDRFSAERPKGSFSTLEIQRTEQGDSAMYLCASSLSGTGELFFGEGSRLTVL.

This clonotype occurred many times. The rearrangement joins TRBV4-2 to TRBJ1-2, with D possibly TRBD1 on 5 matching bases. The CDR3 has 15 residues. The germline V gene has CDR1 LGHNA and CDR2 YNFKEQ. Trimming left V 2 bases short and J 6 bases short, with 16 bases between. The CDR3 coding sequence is TGTGCCAGCAGCCAAACGGGACGCCCTGTCGATGGCTACACCTTC. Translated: CASSQTGRPVDGYTF.

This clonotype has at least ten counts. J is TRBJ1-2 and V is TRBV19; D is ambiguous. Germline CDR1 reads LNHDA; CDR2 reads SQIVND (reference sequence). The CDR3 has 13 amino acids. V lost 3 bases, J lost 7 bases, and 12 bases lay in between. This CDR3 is CASSMSEWGGYTF. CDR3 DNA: TGTGCCAGTAGTATGTCGGAATGGGGTGGCTACACCTTC. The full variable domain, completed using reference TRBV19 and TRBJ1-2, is DGGITQSPKYLFRKEGQNVTLSCEQNLNHDAMYWYRQDPGQGLRLIYYSQIVNDFQKGDIAEGYSVSREKKESFPLTVTSAQKNPTAFYLCASSMSEWGGYTFGSGTRLTVV.

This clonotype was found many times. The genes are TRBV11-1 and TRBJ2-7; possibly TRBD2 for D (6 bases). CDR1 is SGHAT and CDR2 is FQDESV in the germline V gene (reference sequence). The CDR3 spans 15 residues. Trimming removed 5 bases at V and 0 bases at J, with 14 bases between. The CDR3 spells CASSRGLTSSYEQYF. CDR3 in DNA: TGTGCCAGCAGCAGGGGACTTACTAGCTCCTACGAGCAGTACTTC.

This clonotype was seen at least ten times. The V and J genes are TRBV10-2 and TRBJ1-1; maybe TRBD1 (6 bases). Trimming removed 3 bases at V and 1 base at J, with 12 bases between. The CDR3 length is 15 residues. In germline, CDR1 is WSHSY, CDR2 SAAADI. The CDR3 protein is CASSDRRTANTEAFF. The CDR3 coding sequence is TGCGCCAGCAGTGACCGGAGGACAGCGAACACTGAAGCTTTCTTT.

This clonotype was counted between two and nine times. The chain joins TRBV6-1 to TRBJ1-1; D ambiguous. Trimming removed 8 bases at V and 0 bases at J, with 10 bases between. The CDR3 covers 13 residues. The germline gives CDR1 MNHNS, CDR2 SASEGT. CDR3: CASGLELNTEAFF. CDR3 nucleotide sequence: TGTGCCAGCGGCCTGGAATTGAACACTGAAGCTTTCTTT.

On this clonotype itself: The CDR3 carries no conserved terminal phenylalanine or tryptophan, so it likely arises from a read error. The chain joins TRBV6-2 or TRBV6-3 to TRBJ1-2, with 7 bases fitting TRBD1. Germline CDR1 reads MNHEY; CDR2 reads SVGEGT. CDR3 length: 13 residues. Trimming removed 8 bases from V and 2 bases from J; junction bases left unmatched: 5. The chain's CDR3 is CASSTTGNYGYTV. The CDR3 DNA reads TGTGCCAGCTCTACGACAGGGAACTATGGCTACACCGTC.

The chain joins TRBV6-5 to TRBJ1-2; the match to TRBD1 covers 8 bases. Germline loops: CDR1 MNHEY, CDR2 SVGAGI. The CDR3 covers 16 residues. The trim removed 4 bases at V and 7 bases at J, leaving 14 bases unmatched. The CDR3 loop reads CASSSGTGALFGGYTF. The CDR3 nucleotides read TGTGCCAGCAGTTCTGGGACAGGTGCTTTGTTCGGTGGCTACACCTTC.

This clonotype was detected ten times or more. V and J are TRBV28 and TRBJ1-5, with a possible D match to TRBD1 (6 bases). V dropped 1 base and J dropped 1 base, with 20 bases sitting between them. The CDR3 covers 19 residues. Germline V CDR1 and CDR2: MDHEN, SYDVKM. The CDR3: CASSLLGAQSVTSNQPQHF. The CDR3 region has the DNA TGTGCCAGCAGTTTATTGGGGGCGCAGAGTGTGACGAGCAATCAGCCCCAGCATTTT.

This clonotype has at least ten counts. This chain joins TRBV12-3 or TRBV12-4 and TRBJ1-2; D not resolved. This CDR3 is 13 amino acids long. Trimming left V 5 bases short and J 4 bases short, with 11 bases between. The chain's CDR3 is CASSIDRAYGYTF. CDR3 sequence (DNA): TGTGCCAGCAGTATTGATCGGGCCTATGGCTACACCTTC.

CDR3 coding DNA: TGTGCCAGCAGCTTATTCGGGGGGGCCAGGACCGGGGAGCTGTTTTTT. It encodes CASSLFGGARTGELFF. The chain combines TRBV7-3 with TRBJ2-2; the match to TRBD2 covers 8 bases. Unmatched junction bases numbered 7, after V lost 2 bases and J lost 5 bases. The CDR3 runs 16 residues. CDR1 is SGHTA, CDR2 FQGTGA, per germline.

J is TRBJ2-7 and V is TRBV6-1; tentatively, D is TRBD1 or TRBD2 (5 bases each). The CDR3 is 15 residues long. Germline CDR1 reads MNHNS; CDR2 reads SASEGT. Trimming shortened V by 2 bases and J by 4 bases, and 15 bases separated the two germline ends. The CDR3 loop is CASSELGDRLYEQYF. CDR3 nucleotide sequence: TGTGCCAGCAGTGAATTAGGGGACCGCCTATACGAGCAGTACTTC.

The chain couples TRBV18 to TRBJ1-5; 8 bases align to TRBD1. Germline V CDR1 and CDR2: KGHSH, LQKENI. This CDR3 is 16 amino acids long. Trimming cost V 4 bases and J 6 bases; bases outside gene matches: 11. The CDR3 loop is CASSQTGQGIGQPQHF. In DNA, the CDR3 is TGTGCCAGCTCACAGACTGGACAGGGTATCGGTCAGCCCCAGCATTTT. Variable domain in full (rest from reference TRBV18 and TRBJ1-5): NAGVMQNPRHLVRRRGQEARLRCSPMKGHSHVYWYRQLPEEGLKFMVYLQKENIIDESGMPKERFSAEFPKEGPSILRIQQVVRGDSAAYFCASSQTGQGIGQPQHFGDGTRLSIL.

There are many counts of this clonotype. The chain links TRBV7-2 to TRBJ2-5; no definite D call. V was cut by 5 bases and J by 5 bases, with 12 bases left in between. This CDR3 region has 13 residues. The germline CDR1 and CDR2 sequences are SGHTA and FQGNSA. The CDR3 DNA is TGTGCCAGCAGCCCTCGGTTCGGGGAGACCCAGTACTTC. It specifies CASSPRFGETQYF.

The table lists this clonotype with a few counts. For the CDR3, the DNA is TGCGCCAGCAGCCAAGACGGTCTGACCCCAAACACTGAAGCTTTCTTT. It encodes CASSQDGLTPNTEAFF. This sequence joins TRBV4-1 and TRBJ1-1; the D is unclear. Deletions cut 0 bases from V and 2 bases from J, with 13 bases between. Germline V CDR1 and CDR2: MGHRA, YSYEKL. The CDR3 sequence is 16 residues long.